This T cell receptor (beta chain) was found in a study of CD8+ T cells in alopecia areata. Indicated treatment: oral pan-JAK inhibitor, 5-10 mg twice daily. Collected material from alopecia areata patients comprised lesional scalp punch biopsies and peripheral blood. Separation by sorting yielded CD4+ and CD8+ T cells from PBMCs. About this clone: What it recognizes is unknown.

Study-wide findings and caveats: Relative to normal scalp, lesional scalp, especially alopecia totalis/universalis, showed higher clonality. Many of the expanded lesional clones endured in scalp and blood while on tofacitinib.

This CDR3 comprises 14 residues. V shed 5 bases and J shed 2 bases, with 14 bases lying between them. Per germline, CDR1 SGHRS and CDR2 YFSETQ. Reverse transcribed after extraction, RNA yielded cDNA as the sequencing template. Produced via immunoSEQ multiplex PCR; TCRdb's table is partial and in-frame only. Here the sample spans about 210,000 clones, around 65% being singletons. The receptor was derived from a human donor with alopecia areata. The chain carries TRBV5-1 and TRBJ2-7, with a weak D call TRBD2 (5 bases). Sequenced material: CD4+ T cells sorted from blood, taken around week 46, from a patient treated with tofacitinib. The CDR3, as DNA: TGCGCCAGCAGGCCTGGACTGCGAACCTACGAGCAGTACTTC. Residues: CASRPGLRTYEQYF.